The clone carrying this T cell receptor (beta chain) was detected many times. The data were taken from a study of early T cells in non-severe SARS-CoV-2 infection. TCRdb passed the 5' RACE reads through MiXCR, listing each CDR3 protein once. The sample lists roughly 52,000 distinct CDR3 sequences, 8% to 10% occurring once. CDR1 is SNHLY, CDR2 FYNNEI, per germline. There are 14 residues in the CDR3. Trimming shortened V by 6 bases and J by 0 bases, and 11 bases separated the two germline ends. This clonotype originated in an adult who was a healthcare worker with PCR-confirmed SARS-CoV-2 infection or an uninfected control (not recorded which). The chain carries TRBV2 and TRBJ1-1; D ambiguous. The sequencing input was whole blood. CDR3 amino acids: CASSGWGVNTEAFF. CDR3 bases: TGTGCCAGCAGCGGTTGGGGAGTGAACACTGAAGCTTTCTTT.